What follows describes a single T cell receptor (beta chain). No antigen is known for it. The CDR3 is made up of 13 amino acids. V gave up 0 bases and J gave up 1 base, with 4 bases separating them. The V gene's germline CDR1 is SGHRS and CDR2 YFSETQ. 13 Jbeta primers and 60 Vbeta primers were used for the PCR. Profiled with immunoSEQ multiplex PCR; TCRdb holds only in-frame clones, not every one. The table records more than 90,000 clones, approximately 80% of them present only once. This record belongs to a study of cytomegalovirus exposure and HLA in healthy donors. Study-wide findings and caveats: Productive status was seen about 90% or about 30% of the time for most TCR beta V segments in an earlier analysis.

The rearrangement uses TRBV5-1 and TRBJ1-2; no firm D call. Sequenced input: PBMCs. This TCR was sampled from a woman aged 60 to 75 in good health and CMV-seronegative. The CDR3 DNA is TGCGCCAGCAGCTTGGACAGTAACTATGGCTACACCTTC. Its protein product is CASSLDSNYGYTF.